Below, 9 T cell receptor beta chains from the same sample are listed, as sequenced in a study of blood T cells in healthy people across ages (dated by TCRdb to between 2014 and 2016). Libraries were constructed by 5' RACE. For sequencing, an Illumina HiSeq 2500 was employed. A second PCR of roughly 7 to 12 cycles was run with a J-beta primer mix and a sample-barcoded 5' primer. The public sequencing data were trimmed at Q25 with fastp and processed into clonotypes with MiXCR by TCRdb, which kept only in-frame beta chains. Rows with one shared CDR3 protein collapse into an entry with the most common genes and DNA. This sample has more than 800,000 distinct CDR3 sequences in its table, and more than 40% of those were observed once. 18% of the sample is held by the ten biggest clonotypes. Sequenced sample: blood. All receptors derive from a woman aged 55-75 years in good health.

This rearrangement joins TRBV6-1 to TRBJ2-7; 15 nucleotides agree with TRBD2. The J call is uncertain, as TRBJ2-5 better fits the DNA end. Germline V gene data show CDR1 as MNHNS and CDR2 as SASEGT. This CDR3 spans 16 amino acids. This CDR3 reads CASSVGLAGGWETQYF. The CDR3 DNA reads as TGTGCCAGCAGCGTGGGACTAGCGGGAGGTTGGGAGACCCAGTACTTC.

The CDR3 reads CASRDRLKGTQYF. Written as DNA, the CDR3 is TGTGCCAGCAGAGACAGGTTAAAAGGGACCCAGTACTTC. The J gene is TRBJ2-5, the V gene TRBV12-3 or TRBV12-4; D is perhaps TRBD1 (6 bases). The V and J ends lost 6 bases and 7 bases respectively, with 15 bases between them. This CDR3 is built from 13 residues.

In regard to this clonotype: A read error may produce the germline difference seen at one junction end. This CDR3 reads CASSDSRLAGGFNEQFF. CDR3 nucleotide sequence: TGTGCCAGCAGTGACTCTCGACTAGCGGGAGGATTCAATGAGCAGTTCTTC. The chain is built from TRBV6-5 and TRBJ2-1; 13 nucleotides agree with TRBD2. This CDR3 is built from 17 residues. Looked up from germline, CDR1 is MNHEY and CDR2 is SVGAGI.

This clonotype appeared a few times. The V call is TRBV20-1, the J call TRBJ2-5, with 12 bases lining up with TRBD1. Germline lookup yields CDR1 DFQATT and CDR2 SNEGSKA (reference sequence). CDR3 size: 13 residues. DNA of the CDR3: TGCAGCGGGGACAGGGGGCAGGGGGAGACCCAGTACTTC. Translation: CSGDRGQGETQYF.

The chain joins TRBV18 to TRBJ2-3, with D perhaps matching TRBD1 or TRBD2 (5 bases each). This CDR3 region has 16 residues. Germline CDR1 reads KGHSH; CDR2 reads LQKENI. The V and J ends lost 3 bases and 0 bases respectively, with 13 bases between them. The CDR3 spells CASSPWDPRSTDTQYF. In DNA, the CDR3 is TGTGCCAGCTCACCCTGGGACCCAAGAAGCACAGATACGCAGTATTTT.

This clonotype was detected only a few times. The chain uses TRBV27 and TRBJ2-3; D assignment may be TRBD1 or TRBD2 (5 bases each). This CDR3 region has 15 residues. V lost 2 bases to trimming and J lost 9 bases, with 18 bases between them. CDR1 and CDR2 from the germline V gene are MNHEY and SMNVEV (reference sequence). The CDR3 DNA is TGTGCCAGCAGTTTAGGGACGGGGTGGGTAAGGACGCAGTATTTT. It translates to CASSLGTGWVRTQYF.

The gene calls are TRBV20-1 and TRBJ2-5; D might be TRBD1 or TRBD2, each matching 6 bases. V gave up 0 bases and J gave up 5 bases, with 13 bases separating them. CDR1 is DFQATT and CDR2 is SNEGSKA in the germline V gene (reference sequence). The CDR3 runs 14 residues. The chain's CDR3 is CSARDSGARETQYF. CDR3 nucleotide sequence: TGCAGTGCTAGAGATTCGGGGGCGCGGGAGACCCAGTACTTC.

This clonotype has only one observation. J is TRBJ2-7 and V is TRBV28; 11 nucleotides line up with TRBD2. With 7 bases clipped from V and 0 bases from J, the junction kept 8 bases outside the gene matches. From germline, CDR1 is MDHEN and CDR2 SYDVKM. The CDR3 covers 16 residues. CDR3: CASNPRGLAASYEQYF. CDR3 in DNA: TGTGCCAGCAACCCCAGGGGACTAGCGGCCTCCTACGAGCAGTACTTC.

The chain is built from TRBV3-1 and TRBJ2-1, with no clear D. Germline CDR1 is LGHDT and CDR2 is YNNKEL (reference sequence). The CDR3 totals 15 residues. V lost 0 bases to trimming and J lost 5 bases, with 11 bases between them. CDR3 sequence: CASSQETWGNNEQFF. The CDR3, as DNA: TGTGCCAGCAGCCAAGAGACCTGGGGTAACAATGAGCAGTTCTTC.